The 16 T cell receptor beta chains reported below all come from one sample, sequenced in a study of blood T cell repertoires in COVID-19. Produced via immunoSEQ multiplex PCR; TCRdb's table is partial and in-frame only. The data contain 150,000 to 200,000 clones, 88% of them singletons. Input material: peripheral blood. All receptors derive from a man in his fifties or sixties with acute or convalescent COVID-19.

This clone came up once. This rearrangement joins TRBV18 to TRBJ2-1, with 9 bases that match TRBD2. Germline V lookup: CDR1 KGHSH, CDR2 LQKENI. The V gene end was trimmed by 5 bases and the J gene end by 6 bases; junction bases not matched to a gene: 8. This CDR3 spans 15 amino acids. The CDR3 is CASSSAGLAFNEQFF. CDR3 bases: TGTGCCAGCTCATCCGCGGGACTAGCCTTCAATGAGCAGTTCTTC. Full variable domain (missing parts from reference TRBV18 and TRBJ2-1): NAGVMQNPRHLVRRRGQEARLRCSPMKGHSHVYWYRQLPEEGLKFMVYLQKENIIDESGMPKERFSAEFPKEGPSILRIQQVVRGDSAAYFCASSSAGLAFNEQFFGPGTRLTVL.

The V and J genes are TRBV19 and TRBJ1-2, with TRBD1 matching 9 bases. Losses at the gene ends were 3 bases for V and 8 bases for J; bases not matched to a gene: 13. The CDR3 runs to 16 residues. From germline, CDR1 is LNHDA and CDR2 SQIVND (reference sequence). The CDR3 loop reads CASSIAPGQGYLGYTF. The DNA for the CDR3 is TGTGCCAGTAGTATCGCACCGGGACAGGGATATTTGGGCTACACCTTC. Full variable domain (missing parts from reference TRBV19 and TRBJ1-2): DGGITQSPKYLFRKEGQNVTLSCEQNLNHDAMYWYRQDPGQGLRLIYYSQIVNDFQKGDIAEGYSVSREKKESFPLTVTSAQKNPTAFYLCASSIAPGQGYLGYTFGSGTRLTVV.

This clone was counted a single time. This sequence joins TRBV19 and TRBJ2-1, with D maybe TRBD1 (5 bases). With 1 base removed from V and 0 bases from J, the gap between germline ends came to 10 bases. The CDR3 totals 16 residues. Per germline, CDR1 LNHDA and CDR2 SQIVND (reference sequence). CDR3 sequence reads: CASSIGDSLSYNEQFF. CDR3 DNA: TGTGCCAGTAGTATAGGAGACAGCCTCTCCTACAATGAGCAGTTCTTC.

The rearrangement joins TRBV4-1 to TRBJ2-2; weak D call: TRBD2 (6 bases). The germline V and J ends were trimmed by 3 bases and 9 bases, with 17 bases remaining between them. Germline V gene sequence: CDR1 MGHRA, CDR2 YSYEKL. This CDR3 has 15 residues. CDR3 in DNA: TGCGCCAGCAGCCATTCGGAGGGTGGGGACCGGGAGCTGTTTTTT. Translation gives CASSHSEGGDRELFF.

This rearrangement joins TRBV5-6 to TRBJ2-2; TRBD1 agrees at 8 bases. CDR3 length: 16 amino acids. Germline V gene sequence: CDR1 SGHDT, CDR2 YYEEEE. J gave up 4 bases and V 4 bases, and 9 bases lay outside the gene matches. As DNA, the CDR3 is TGTGCCAGCAGCCGACGGACAGGGCTGGGCACCGGGGAGCTGTTTTTT. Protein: CASSRRTGLGTGELFF.

The CDR3 DNA reads TGTGCCAGCAGTTACTCCTACAGGGACGGGAACATTCAGTACTTC. Translating gives CASSYSYRDGNIQYF. The chain combines TRBV6-2 or TRBV6-3 with TRBJ2-4; maybe TRBD1 (6 bases). The length of the CDR3 is 15 residues. V lost 0 bases to trimming and J lost 7 bases, with 13 bases between them. CDR1 and CDR2 (germline): MNHEY, SVGEGT.

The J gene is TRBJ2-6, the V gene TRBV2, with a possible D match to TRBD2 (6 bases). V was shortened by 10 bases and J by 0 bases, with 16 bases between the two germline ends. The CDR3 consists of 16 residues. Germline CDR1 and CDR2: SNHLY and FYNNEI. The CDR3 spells CATSGGALSGANVLTF. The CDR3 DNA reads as TGTGCCACCTCCGGCGGGGCGCTCTCTGGGGCCAACGTCCTGACTTTC. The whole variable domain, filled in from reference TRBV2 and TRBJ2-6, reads EPEVTQTPSHQVTQMGQEVILRCVPISNHLYFYWYRQILGQKVEFLVSFYNNEISEKSEIFDDQFSVERPDGSNFTLKIRSTKLEDSAMYFCATSGGALSGANVLTFGAGSRLTVL.

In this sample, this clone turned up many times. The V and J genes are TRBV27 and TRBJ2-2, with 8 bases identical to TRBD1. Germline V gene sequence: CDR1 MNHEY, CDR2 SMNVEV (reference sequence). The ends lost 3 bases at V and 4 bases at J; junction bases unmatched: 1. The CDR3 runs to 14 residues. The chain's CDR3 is CASSFDRGTGELFF. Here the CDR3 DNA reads TGTGCCAGCAGTTTCGACAGGGGCACCGGGGAGCTGTTTTTT.

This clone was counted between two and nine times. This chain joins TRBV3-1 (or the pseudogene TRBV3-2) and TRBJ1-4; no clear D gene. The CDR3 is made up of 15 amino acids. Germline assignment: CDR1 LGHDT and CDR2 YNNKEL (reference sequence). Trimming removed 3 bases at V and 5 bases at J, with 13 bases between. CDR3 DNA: TGTGCCAGCAGCCAGCGGGGTATTGGCAATGAAAAACTGTTTTTT. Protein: CASSQRGIGNEKLFF.

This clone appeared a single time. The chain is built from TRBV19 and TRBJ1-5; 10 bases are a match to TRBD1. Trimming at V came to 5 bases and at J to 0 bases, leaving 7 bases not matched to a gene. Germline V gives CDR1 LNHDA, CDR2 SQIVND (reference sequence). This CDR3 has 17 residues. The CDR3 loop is CASSVDRGTISNQPQHF. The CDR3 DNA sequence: TGTGCCAGTAGTGTGGACAGGGGGACGATTAGCAATCAGCCCCAGCATTTT. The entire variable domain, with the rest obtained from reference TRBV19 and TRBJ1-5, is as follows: DGGITQSPKYLFRKEGQNVTLSCEQNLNHDAMYWYRQDPGQGLRLIYYSQIVNDFQKGDIAEGYSVSREKKESFPLTVTSAQKNPTAFYLCASSVDRGTISNQPQHFGDGTRLSIL.

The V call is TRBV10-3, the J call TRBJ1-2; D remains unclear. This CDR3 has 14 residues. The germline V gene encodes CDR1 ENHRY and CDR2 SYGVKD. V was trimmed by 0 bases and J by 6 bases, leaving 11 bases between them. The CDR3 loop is CAISESRGYDGYTF. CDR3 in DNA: TGTGCCATCAGTGAGTCACGGGGTTATGATGGCTACACCTTC.

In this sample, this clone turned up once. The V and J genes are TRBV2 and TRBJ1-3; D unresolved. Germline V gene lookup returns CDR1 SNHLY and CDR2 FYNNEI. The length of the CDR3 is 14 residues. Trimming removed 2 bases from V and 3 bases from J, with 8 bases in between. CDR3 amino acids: CASSELRGGNTIYF. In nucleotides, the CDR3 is TGTGCCAGCAGTGAACTGCGGGGTGGAAACACCATATATTTT.

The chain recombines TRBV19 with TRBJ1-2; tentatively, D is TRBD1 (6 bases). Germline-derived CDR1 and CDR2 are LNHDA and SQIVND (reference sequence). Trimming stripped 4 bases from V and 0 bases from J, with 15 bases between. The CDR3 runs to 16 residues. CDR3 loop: CASSTRGRGSNYGYTF. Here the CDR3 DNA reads TGTGCCAGTAGTACCAGAGGCAGGGGATCTAACTATGGCTACACCTTC. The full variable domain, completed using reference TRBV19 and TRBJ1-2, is DGGITQSPKYLFRKEGQNVTLSCEQNLNHDAMYWYRQDPGQGLRLIYYSQIVNDFQKGDIAEGYSVSREKKESFPLTVTSAQKNPTAFYLCASSTRGRGSNYGYTFGSGTRLTVV.

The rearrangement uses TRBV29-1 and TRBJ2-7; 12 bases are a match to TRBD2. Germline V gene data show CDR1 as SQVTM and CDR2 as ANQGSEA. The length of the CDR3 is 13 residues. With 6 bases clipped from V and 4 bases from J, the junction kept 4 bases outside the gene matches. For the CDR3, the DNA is TGCAGCGTGGGACTAGCGGGCCCATACGAGCAGTACTTC. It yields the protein CSVGLAGPYEQYF.

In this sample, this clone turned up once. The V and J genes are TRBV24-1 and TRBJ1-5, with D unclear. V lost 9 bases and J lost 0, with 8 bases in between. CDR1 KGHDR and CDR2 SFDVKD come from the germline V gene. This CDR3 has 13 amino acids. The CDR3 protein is CATAAYSNQPQHF. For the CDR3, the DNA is TGTGCCACCGCGGCTTATAGCAATCAGCCCCAGCATTTT.

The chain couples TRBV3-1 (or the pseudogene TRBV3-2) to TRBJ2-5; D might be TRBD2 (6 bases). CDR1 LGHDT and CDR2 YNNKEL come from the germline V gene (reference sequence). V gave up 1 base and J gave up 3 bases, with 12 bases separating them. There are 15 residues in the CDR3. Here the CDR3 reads CASSQVVWREETQYF. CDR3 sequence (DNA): TGTGCCAGCAGCCAAGTGGTGTGGAGGGAAGAGACCCAGTACTTC.